Following are 25 T cell receptor beta chains from one sample sequenced in a study of T cell responses to AZD1222 COVID-19 vaccine. TCRdb keeps only in-frame clones here, not all; method: immunoSEQ multiplex PCR. The sample shows more than 85,000 clones, about four fifths of them seen only once. Sequenced material: peripheral blood, taken on day 0 of AZD1222 vaccination. The receptors here all came from an adult in good health.

The chain carries TRBV7-3 and TRBJ1-1; 9 bases match TRBD1. The CDR3 is 14 amino acids. Trimming took 5 bases from V and 4 from J; bases not matched to a gene: 5. Germline lookup yields CDR1 SGHTA and CDR2 FQGTGA. The CDR3, as DNA: TGTGCCAGCAGCGGGACAGGGTTTGCCACTGAAGCTTTCTTT. This translates into CASSGTGFATEAFF.

This chain uses TRBV7-2 with TRBJ1-4; perhaps TRBD1 as D (5 bases). This CDR3 region has 14 residues. Trimming removed 0 bases from V and 10 bases from J, with 12 bases in between. Germline V gene sequence: CDR1 SGHTA, CDR2 FQGNSA. CDR3 nucleotide sequence: TGTGCCAGCAGCTTAGCGGAGGGGCTGGGAAAACTGTTTTTT. Its translation: CASSLAEGLGKLFF.

This clone was counted only a few times. The chain combines TRBV3-1 (or the pseudogene TRBV3-2) with TRBJ1-1; tentatively, D is TRBD1 (5 bases). CDR3 size: 12 residues. Trimming removed 1 base from V and 11 bases from J, with 11 bases in between. The V gene's germline CDR1 is LGHDT and CDR2 YNNKEL (reference sequence). CDR3 amino acids: CASSQGPGGAFF. Written as DNA, the CDR3 is TGTGCCAGCAGCCAAGGGCCGGGGGGGGCTTTCTTT.

The rearrangement links TRBV28 to TRBJ1-2; D perhaps matches TRBD1 (6 bases). In germline, CDR1 is MDHEN, CDR2 SYDVKM. The V and J ends lost 5 bases and 13 bases respectively, with 23 bases between them. The CDR3 is 14 amino acids. Written as DNA, the CDR3 is TGTGCCAGCAGTGTTCCCCTAGGACAGTTGACAGGCACCTTC. Its translation is CASSVPLGQLTGTF.

This chain links TRBV5-5 with TRBJ2-7; TRBD1 or TRBD2 may be the D gene (5 bases each). Germline V gene data show CDR1 as SGHKS and CDR2 as YYEKEE (reference sequence). Trimming took off 4 bases at V and 2 bases at J, with 10 bases between the two ends. CDR3 size: 13 residues. The CDR3 loop reads CASSPGDPYEQYV. CDR3 nucleotides: TGTGCCAGCAGCCCCGGGGACCCCTACGAGCAGTACGTC.

A note on this clone: Relative to the germline gene, one junction end is altered; a read error may explain this. The chain couples TRBV5-4 to TRBJ2-4; TRBD1 aligns across 8 bases. Germline values: CDR1 SGHNT, CDR2 YYREEE (reference sequence). The CDR3 loop spans 16 amino acids. For the CDR3, the DNA is TGTGCCAGCAGCTTCGGAGGACAGGGCGTATTTTCCCTAATGGACTTC. Its translation: CASSFGGQGVFSLMDF.

The V and J genes are TRBV19 and TRBJ1-5, with D unresolved. Trimming shortened V by 5 bases and J by 1 base, and 12 bases separated the two germline ends. The CDR3 is 15 amino acids. Germline V CDR1 and CDR2: LNHDA, SQIVND (reference sequence). In DNA form, the CDR3 reads TGTGCCAGTAGTTCATCCTTATGGAGCAATCAGCCCCAGCATTTT. Translated, it gives CASSSSLWSNQPQHF.

The rearrangement uses TRBV7-2 and TRBJ2-7, with TRBD2 identical over 8 bases. V shed 6 bases and J 4 bases; nucleotides not matched to a gene: 11. The CDR3 is 15 amino acids. Germline assignment: CDR1 SGHTA and CDR2 FQGNSA. The DNA for the CDR3 is TGTGCCAGCAGGGTAAATCCGGGACTAGTGTACGAGCAGTACTTC. Its protein is CASRVNPGLVYEQYF.

This clone was observed a single time. The chain combines TRBV2 with TRBJ1-6, with D possibly matching TRBD1 (6 bases). V shed 3 bases and J shed 8 bases, with 17 bases lying between them. The length of the CDR3 is 16 residues. The germline V gene has CDR1 SNHLY and CDR2 FYNNEI. CDR3 region: CASSDTGGAVYSPLHF. The CDR3 DNA is TGTGCCAGCAGTGATACGGGGGGCGCAGTGTATTCACCCCTCCACTTT. The whole variable domain, filled in from reference TRBV2 and TRBJ1-6, reads EPEVTQTPSHQVTQMGQEVILRCVPISNHLYFYWYRQILGQKVEFLVSFYNNEISEKSEIFDDQFSVERPDGSNFTLKIRSTKLEDSAMYFCASSDTGGAVYSPLHFGNGTRLTVT.

The sample holds a few counts of this clone. The chain employs TRBV10-1 and TRBJ1-1, with TRBD1 matching 7 bases. Trimming removed 1 base from V and 1 base from J; junction bases left unmatched: 6. This CDR3 has 16 amino acids. The V gene's germline CDR1 is WNHNN and CDR2 SYGVQD (reference sequence). The CDR3 sequence is CASSELGTGENTEAFF. The CDR3 DNA sequence: TGCGCCAGCAGTGAGTTGGGAACAGGGGAGAACACTGAAGCTTTCTTT.

The chain uses TRBV25-1 and TRBJ2-5; D may be TRBD2 (7 bases). Germline V gives CDR1 MGHDK, CDR2 SYGVNS. This CDR3 is built from 15 residues. V was clipped by 4 bases and J by 5 bases, with 17 bases between them. The CDR3 is CASSVPGGLTETQYF. In DNA form, the CDR3 reads TGTGCCAGCAGTGTCCCCGGGGGGCTAACGGAGACCCAGTACTTC.

The chain links TRBV5-1 to TRBJ1-1; possibly TRBD1 for D (5 bases). Trimming cost V 5 bases and J 5 bases, with 19 bases left between them. The length of the CDR3 is 15 residues. Germline CDR1 SGHRS, CDR2 YFSETQ. The CDR3 protein is CASRENPGKSTEAFF. CDR3 DNA: TGCGCCAGCAGAGAGAATCCAGGGAAGAGTACTGAAGCTTTCTTT.

This sequence joins TRBV5-6 and TRBJ1-2; D gene uncertain. Between the trimmed V and J ends, which lost 3 bases and 5 bases, there was a span of 5 bases. The CDR3 is made up of 11 amino acids. Germline loops: CDR1 SGHDT, CDR2 YYEEEE. For the CDR3, the DNA is TGTGCCAGCAGCTCTGAGTATGGCTACACCTTC. Protein: CASSSEYGYTF.

The chain recombines TRBV6-5 with TRBJ1-5; no reliable D call. The V and J ends lost 5 bases and 0 bases respectively, with 11 bases between them. Germline-derived CDR1 and CDR2 are MNHEY and SVGAGI. CDR3 length equals 15 residues. The CDR3 nucleotides are TGTGCCAGCAGTCCTACACACAGTAGCAATCAGCCCCAGCATTTT. This gives the protein CASSPTHSSNQPQHF.

V usage is TRBV4-2 and J usage is TRBJ2-2, with 9 positions matching TRBD1. V dropped 0 bases and J dropped 4; count of bases not matched to a gene: 6. The CDR3 runs to 17 residues. Germline CDR1 and CDR2: LGHNA and YNFKEQ. CDR3: CASSQELGQGVTGELFF. DNA for the CDR3: TGTGCCAGCAGCCAAGAGTTGGGACAGGGAGTCACCGGGGAGCTGTTTTTT.

This chain joins TRBV13 and TRBJ2-7; 10 nucleotides line up with TRBD2. V dropped 2 bases and J dropped 8; count of bases not matched to a gene: 18. Germline V gene data show CDR1 as PRHDT and CDR2 as FYEKMQ (reference sequence). The length of the CDR3 is 18 residues. In nucleotides, the CDR3 is TGTGCCAGCAGCTTACCGGCTAGCGGGAGTGTCCTAAAAGGACAGCAGTACTTC. It codes for CASSLPASGSVLKGQQYF.

On this clone: Germline and junction disagree at one end, which may indicate a read error. This chain uses TRBV30 with TRBJ1-2, with TRBD1 identical over 9 bases. Germline V gene lookup returns CDR1 GTSNPN and CDR2 SVGIG (reference sequence). This CDR3 contains 14 residues. Written as DNA, the CDR3 is TGTGCCGGGAGTCAAACAGGGGGCGGCTATGGCTACACCTTC. It yields the protein CAGSQTGGGYGYTF. The full variable domain, rest sourced from reference TRBV30 and TRBJ1-2, is SQTIHQWPATLVQPVGSPLSLECTVEGTSNPNLYWYRQAAGRGLQLLFYSVGIGQISSEVPQNLSASRPQDRQFILSSKKLLLSDSGFYLCAGSQTGGGYGYTFGSGTRLTVV.

This clone was counted only a few times. The CDR3 nucleotides are TGTGCCAGCAGCGCAAACAAGGGCCGCCTTAACTATGGCTACACCTTC. Its translation is CASSANKGRLNYGYTF. V gene TRBV7-2 combines with J gene TRBJ1-2; D call uncertain. Germline V gene data show CDR1 as SGHTA and CDR2 as FQGNSA. The CDR3 is made up of 16 amino acids. V was cut by 5 bases and J by 1 base, with 17 bases left in between.

CDR3 in amino acids: CAKGSYNSPLHF. As DNA, the CDR3 is TGTGCCAAGGGATCGTATAATTCACCCCTCCACTTT. The rearrangement uses TRBV2 and TRBJ1-6, with no clear D. Germline V CDR1 and CDR2: SNHLY, FYNNEI. Deletions cut 10 bases from V and 4 bases from J, with 8 bases between. The CDR3 is made up of 12 amino acids.

This clone was detected once. DNA for the CDR3: TGTGCCAGCAGACTAGCGGGGACCACGAACACCGGGGAGCTGTTTTTT. It translates to CASRLAGTTNTGELFF. V and J are TRBV27 and TRBJ2-2; TRBD2 matches at 10 bases. After removal of 6 bases from V and 0 bases from J, the junction contained 4 bases not matched to a gene. Germline CDR1 MNHEY, CDR2 SMNVEV (reference sequence). The CDR3 extends over 16 amino acids.

This CDR3 reads CATAGATEAFF. CDR3 in DNA: TGTGCCACCGCAGGGGCCACTGAAGCTTTCTTT. The chain is built from TRBV24-1 and TRBJ1-1; possible D gene TRBD1, 6 bases. In germline, CDR1 is KGHDR, CDR2 SFDVKD. This CDR3 region has 11 residues. The V and J ends lost 9 bases and 4 bases respectively, with 8 bases between them.

The CDR3 sequence: CASSFRQGTDTQYF. The CDR3 DNA is TGTGCCAGCAGCTTTCGGCAGGGCACAGATACGCAGTATTTT. The chain is built from TRBV5-6 and TRBJ2-3; D remains unclear. The CDR3 sequence is 14 residues long. Germline loops: CDR1 SGHDT, CDR2 YYEEEE. V was cut by 2 bases and J by 1 base, with 8 bases left in between.

This chain links TRBV7-2 with TRBJ2-1; the D gene is possibly TRBD2 (6 bases). This CDR3 comprises 14 residues. Germline CDR1 and CDR2: SGHTA and FQGNSA. Trimming took off 5 bases at V and 8 bases at J, with 16 bases between the two ends. For the CDR3, the DNA is TGTGCCAGCAGCCCCCGACTAGTTACGGATGAGCAGTTCTTC. This encodes CASSPRLVTDEQFF.

The chain combines TRBV6-5 with TRBJ1-5, with D possibly being TRBD1 (5 bases). The V gene's germline CDR1 is MNHEY and CDR2 SVGAGI. The germline V and J ends were trimmed by 8 bases and 0 bases, with 11 bases remaining between them. The CDR3 contains 14 residues. The CDR3 bases are TGTGCCAGCGTGACGGGGGTTAGCAATCAGCCCCAGCATTTT. This codes for CASVTGVSNQPQHF.

This chain joins TRBV14 and TRBJ2-7, with D unclear. V was clipped by 4 bases and J by 3 bases, with 7 bases between them. From germline, CDR1 is SGHDN and CDR2 FVKESK. The CDR3 length is 12 residues. CDR3 DNA: TGTGCCAGCAGCCCGACTCACTACGAGCAGTACTTC. Its protein is CASSPTHYEQYF. Using reference TRBV14 and TRBJ2-7 for the parts outside the CDR3, the full variable domain is EAGVTQFPSHSVIEKGQTVTLRCDPISGHDNLYWYRRVMGKEIKFLLHFVKESKQDESGMPNNRFLAERTGGTYSTLKVQPAELEDSGVYFCASSPTHYEQYFGPGTRLTVT.